This TCR beta chain was captured by sequencing in a study of shared clonotypes between healthy human individuals. Extraction of genomic DNA in unsorted samples used approximately 94 million PBMCs. What was sequenced on ten immunoSEQ deep assay plates was unsorted PBMC DNA. This table comes from immunoSEQ multiplex PCR, and its TCRdb copy is limited to in-frame clones, with some not included. Seen here are about 460,000 clones, about 74% observed once, and the top ten hold approximately 12%. A word on this clone: Its target is not known.

Study-wide results and limits: Sampling was confined to blood; repertoires within tissues likely differ. Only a few donors were included, so the genetic and exposure-history diversity represented was limited.

Trimming removed 5 bases from V and 4 bases from J; junction bases left unmatched: 13. From germline, CDR1 is SGHRS and CDR2 YFSETQ. The CDR3 loop spans 17 amino acids. The TCR was taken from a middle-aged woman in good health. Some clones in this sample may be carry-over from other donors' samples. The sample taken for sequencing was PBMCs. The gene calls are TRBV5-1 and TRBJ1-3; 9 positions agree with TRBD1. The CDR3 region has the DNA TGCGCCAGCAGACATTACCGGACAGGGGAGGGAGGAAACACCATATATTTT. It is translated as CASRHYRTGEGGNTIYF.